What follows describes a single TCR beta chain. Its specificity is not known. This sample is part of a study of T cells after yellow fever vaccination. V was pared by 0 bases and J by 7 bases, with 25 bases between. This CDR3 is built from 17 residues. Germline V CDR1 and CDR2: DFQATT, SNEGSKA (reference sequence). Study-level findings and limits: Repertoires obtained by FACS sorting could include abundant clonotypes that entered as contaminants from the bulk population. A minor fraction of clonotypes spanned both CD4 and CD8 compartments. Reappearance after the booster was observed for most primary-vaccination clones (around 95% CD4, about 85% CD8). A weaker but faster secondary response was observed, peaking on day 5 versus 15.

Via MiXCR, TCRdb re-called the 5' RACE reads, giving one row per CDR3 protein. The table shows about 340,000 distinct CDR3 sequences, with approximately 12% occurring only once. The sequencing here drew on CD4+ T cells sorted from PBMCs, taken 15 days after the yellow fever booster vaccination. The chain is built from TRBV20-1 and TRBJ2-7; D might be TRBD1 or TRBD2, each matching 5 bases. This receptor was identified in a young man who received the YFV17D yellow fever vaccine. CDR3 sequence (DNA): TGCAGTGCTAGAGATACGAGCTCCGGGACCCCGATTGGGGAGCAGTACTTC. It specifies CSARDTSSGTPIGEQYF.